The entry below gives a single T cell receptor beta chain sequence along with its context. There is no known antigen for this receptor. No much larger clonotype is one base removed from it; base qualities were not supplied. V sheds 3 bases and J sheds 3 bases, leaving 15 bases between their ends. As encoded in the germline V gene, CDR1 is LGHNA while CDR2 is YSLEER. Inclusive of the bounding cysteine and phenylalanine, the CDR3 is 16 residues long. The sequence is cut down to CDR3 DNA, 48 bases in frame from base 1. The data are from a study of blood T cell repertoires in COVID-19 (dated by TCRdb to 2018 to 2020). The study in broad terms: Samples from collaborators originated in the United States, Italy and Spain and spanned both the acute and convalescent phases of COVID-19. Nearly every sample came with metadata listing a de-identified subject ID, COVID-19 status, age in years and sex. The prospective study material was composed of cDNA or gDNA derived from T cells, B-cell-depleted T cells, or PBMCs. Samples came from the ongoing ImmuneRACE study (first 160 participants) plus 1,254 subjects from 6 global collaborators. The repertoires were released in a freely available public database intended as a resource for research on the immune response to SARS-CoV-2. Where available, HLA class I and class II types were taken from metadata supplied by the sample provider and were not determined by assay-based typing. The dataset comprised deeply sampled blood TCRbeta repertoires from subjects exposed to, actively infected with, or recovered from COVID-19.

The immunoSEQ Assay, a bias-controlled multiplex PCR, was used to amplify TCRbeta CDR3 regions from genomic DNA. Per the source publication's procedure: The number of nucleated cells in each sample was estimated by amplification of reference gene primers within the assay. Sequence reads were collapsed and filtered to measure the absolute abundance of every unique TCRbeta CDR3 rearrangement. Productive Simpson clonality was computed per sample as the square root of Simpson's diversity index over productive rearrangements. Imported from immuneACCESS, the table was reduced by TCRdb to in-frame sequences with V and J called. These copies leave out some clones; in studies compared against another copy, an unresolved V gene accounts for under half, and the cause of the remainder is not known. The V and J calls and clone size are taken from that table; D and trimming were inferred from the DNA. Counted in this sample were around 50,000 clones; 70% to 85% of them appeared once. Under 9% of the sample is in the top ten clones.

The collaborating institutions used their own protocols to collect whole blood in K2EDTA tubes. For TCRbeta analysis, collaborator samples were shipped as frozen whole blood, as isolated PBMCs, or as DNA extracted from either sample type. Study-level results and caveats: Clinical and demographic metadata were provided uncurated, with the amount varying by source and participant.

The source material was peripheral blood. This TCR came from a human donor in a cohort sampled during active COVID-19. The sequence links TRBV4-3 to TRBJ1-5; the D region possibly corresponds to TRBD1 (6 bases align). The nucleotide sequence is TGCGCCAGCAGCCAGGGATATACAGGGTCCAATCAGCCCCAGCATTTT. It specifies CASSQGYTGSNQPQHF.